Listed below are T cell receptor beta chains from one sample, sequenced in a study of blood T cells in healthy people across ages. One entry per CDR3 protein, called by TCRdb with MiXCR from the 5' RACE reads. Of 1.5 million to 1.8 million distinct CDR3 sequences in the sample, around 40% were seen once. Material for sequencing was blood. Every receptor here comes from a woman under 30 in good health. The CDR3 runs from the conserved cysteine through the conserved F or W. Fields, in order: J gene, V gene, CDR3 protein.

>TRBJ1-1|TRBV29-1
CSVESNKNTEAFF
>TRBJ2-1|TRBV14
CASSDLGRSNEQFF
>TRBJ2-1|TRBV7-7
CASSSSRGASEQFF
>TRBJ1-2|TRBV7-2
CASSPRQLYYGYTF
>TRBJ1-1|TRBV20-1
CSGNGRYTEAFF
>TRBJ1-2|TRBV7-2
CASSPQGAIGYTF
>TRBJ2-7|TRBV7-2
CASRPGRQHYEQYF
>TRBJ1-1|TRBV7-2
CASSAIFAEAFF
>TRBJ2-3|TRBV2
CASSNQADTQYF
>TRBJ1-5|TRBV5-1
CASSQQPGEPQHF
>TRBJ2-1|TRBV15
CATSSPLAVSYNEQFF
>TRBJ2-5|TRBV20-1
CSARDLRNLETQYF
>TRBJ2-2|TRBV12-3/TRBV12-4
CASRRTSATNTGELFF
>TRBJ1-4|TRBV4-1
CASSPNPPELDATNEKLFF
>TRBJ2-5|TRBV7-8
CASSLGRLAGQETQYF
>TRBJ2-5|TRBV27
CASSPKTGVIYNEQYF
>TRBJ2-5|TRBV29-1
CSVGGTPTQYF
>TRBJ2-1|TRBV20-1
CSARGVARRSDEQFF
>TRBJ2-7|TRBV2
CASTKLPSDTTYEQYF
>TRBJ2-2|TRBV11-2
CASSQNTGDTGELFF
>TRBJ2-1|TRBV10-3
CATRTDYNEQFF
>TRBJ2-5|TRBV7-2
CASSLFPVETQYF
>TRBJ2-1|TRBV6-6
CASTPQLAGSYNEQFF
>TRBJ2-7|TRBV4-2
CASSHPSGGAGEQYF
>TRBJ2-3|TRBV29-1
CSVEGGVDTQYF
>TRBJ1-2|TRBV20-1
CSARPPTVRGYGYTF
>TRBJ2-7|TRBV21-1
CASSRTGWDPYEQYF
>TRBJ2-7|TRBV9
CASSLTLGGPSYEQYF
>TRBJ1-6|TRBV27
CASSVQGPSPLHF
>TRBJ2-5|TRBV7-2
CASSLWTAPKDEQYF
>TRBJ1-4|TRBV7-2
CASSASTGGYEFEKLFF
>NA|TRBV7-8
CASSLLRHPSYEQYF
>NA|TRBV7-2
CAGSLESRLVGEQYF
>TRBJ2-2|TRBV4-1
CASSRQGRGTGELFF
>TRBJ2-1|TRBV6-2/TRBV6-3
CASSYSRTTGKRSYNEQFF
>TRBJ2-1|TRBV6-5
CASSYSTSSYNEQFF
>TRBJ2-1|TRBV5-6
CASSFSGLAGNNEQFF
>TRBJ2-3|TRBV6-1
CASSEGSGSTDTQYF
>TRBJ1-1|TRBV12-3/TRBV12-4
CASSSLGPGLSEAFF
>NA|TRBV7-9
CASSNARQSRGDIQYF
>TRBJ2-3|TRBV5-1
CASSWRGGTRDVTDTQYF